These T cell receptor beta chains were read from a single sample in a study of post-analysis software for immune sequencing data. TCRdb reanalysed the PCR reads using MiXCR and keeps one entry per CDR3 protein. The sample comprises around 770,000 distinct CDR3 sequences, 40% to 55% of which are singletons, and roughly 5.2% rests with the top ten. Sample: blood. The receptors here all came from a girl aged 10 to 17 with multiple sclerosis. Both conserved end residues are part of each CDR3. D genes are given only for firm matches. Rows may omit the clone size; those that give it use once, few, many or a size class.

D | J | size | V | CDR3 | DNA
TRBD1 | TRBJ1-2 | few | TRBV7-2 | CASSHQGQGAPGGYTF | TGTGCCAGCAGCCACCAGGGACAGGGGGCGCCGGGTGGCTACACCTTC
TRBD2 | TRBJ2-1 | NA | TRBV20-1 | CSAHTSGSVTNEQFF | TGCAGTGCCCACACGAGCGGGAGTGTTACAAATGAGCAGTTCTTC
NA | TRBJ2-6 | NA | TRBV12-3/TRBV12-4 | CASSLARRVPSPGANVLTF | TGTGCCAGCAGTTTAGCGCGAAGAGTCCCCTCTCCTGGGGCCAACGTCCTGACTTTC
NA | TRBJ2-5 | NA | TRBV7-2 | CASSEPAGIEETQYF | TGTGCCAGCAGCGAACCTGCGGGGATCGAAGAGACCCAGTACTTC
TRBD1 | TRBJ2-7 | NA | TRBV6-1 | CASSSRQGAKNEQYF | TGTGCCAGCAGTTCAAGACAGGGGGCGAAAAACGAGCAGTACTTC
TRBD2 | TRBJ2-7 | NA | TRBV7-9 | CASSPTTSGITNEQYF | TGTGCCAGCAGCCCTACGACTAGCGGGATAACGAACGAGCAGTACTTC
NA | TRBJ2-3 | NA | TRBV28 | CASSPMGDSPRSQYF | TGTGCCAGCAGTCCCATGGGGGACTCTCCACGTTCGCAGTATTTT
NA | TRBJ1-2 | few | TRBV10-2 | CASSAQATANYGYTF | TGCGCCAGCAGTGCCCAGGCCACAGCAAACTATGGCTACACCTTC
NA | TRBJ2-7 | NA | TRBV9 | CASSVQPTTFQDEQYF | TGTGCCAGCAGCGTACAACCGACAACCTTCCAAGACGAGCAGTACTTC
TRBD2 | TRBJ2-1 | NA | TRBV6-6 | CASRGAGRGYNEQFF | TGTGCCAGCAGGGGAGCGGGGAGGGGCTACAATGAGCAGTTCTTC
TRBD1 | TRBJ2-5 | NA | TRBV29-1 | CSVRPGQGYQETQYF | TGCAGCGTCCGCCCGGGACAGGGGTACCAAGAGACCCAGTACTTC
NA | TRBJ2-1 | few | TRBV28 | CASSPPAISYNEQFF | TGTGCCAGCAGTCCCCCGGCTATCTCCTACAATGAGCAGTTCTTC
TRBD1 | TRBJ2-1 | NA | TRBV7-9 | CASSDRGNSYNEQFF | TGTGCCAGCAGCGACAGGGGCAACTCCTACAATGAGCAGTTCTTC
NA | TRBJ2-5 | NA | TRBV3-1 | CASSQEIRIEETQYF | TGTGCCAGCAGCCAAGAAATAAGAATCGAGGAGACCCAGTACTTC
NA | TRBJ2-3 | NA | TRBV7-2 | CASSQGMQTDTQYF | TGTGCCAGCAGCCAGGGCATGCAGACAGATACGCAGTATTTT